The 6 T cell receptor beta chains listed next were all sequenced from one sample in a study of Tregs in tolerant kidney transplant recipients. Some clones are missing from TCRdb's copy, which holds only in-frame ones; the method was immunoSEQ multiplex PCR. This table has roughly 250,000 clones, 80% to 85% appearing once. The sequenced sample consisted of CD4+ T cells from blood. The receptors were gathered from a human donor in good health.

This clone was counted a few times. The rearrangement uses TRBV6-5 and TRBJ1-1; possibly TRBD1 for D (6 bases). CDR3 length: 13 amino acids. Germline V gives CDR1 MNHEY, CDR2 SVGAGI. V lost 0 bases and J lost 10, with 12 bases in between. The CDR3 coding sequence is TGTGCCAGCAGTTACTCACAGGGCCTTGGAGCTTTCTTT. This encodes CASSYSQGLGAFF.

V gene TRBV5-1 combines with J gene TRBJ1-2, with D unclear. From germline, CDR1 is SGHRS and CDR2 YFSETQ. The CDR3 covers 13 residues. V was pared by 0 bases and J by 9 bases, with 12 bases between. The CDR3 here is CASSLGSFGSYTF. The CDR3 DNA reads TGCGCCAGCAGCTTGGGGAGTTTTGGTAGCTACACCTTC.

As concerns this clone: A read error may produce the germline difference seen at one junction end. This chain joins TRBV19 and TRBJ2-2; 8 bases are shared with TRBD2. The CDR3 runs 15 residues. Looked up from germline, CDR1 is LNHDA and CDR2 is SQIVND (reference sequence). The CDR3 coding sequence is TGTGCCAGTAGCATAGCGGGACTAGAGACCGGGGAGCTGTTTTTT. Protein sequence: CASSIAGLETGELFF.

J is TRBJ1-4 and V is TRBV7-2; 7 bases align to TRBD1. The CDR3 runs to 16 residues. J was trimmed by 0 bases and V by 5 bases; bases with no gene match: 6. Germline CDR1 and CDR2: SGHTA and FQGNSA. CDR3 in amino acids: CASSKGRGPTNEKLFF. CDR3 DNA: TGTGCCAGCAGCAAAGGGAGGGGGCCAACTAATGAAAAACTGTTTTTT.

The V gene is TRBV5-1, the J gene TRBJ2-2, with 9 nucleotides matching TRBD1. In germline, CDR1 is SGHRS, CDR2 YFSETQ. The CDR3 extends over 15 amino acids. V lost 0 bases and J lost 7; bases outside the gene matches: 4. The CDR3 is CASSLAGTGNGELFF. DNA for the CDR3: TGCGCCAGCAGCTTGGCCGGGACAGGGAACGGGGAGCTGTTTTTT.

On this clone itself: Other DNA sequences in this sample translate to the same CDR3. This chain joins TRBV18 and TRBJ2-3, with D uncertain. The germline V and J ends were trimmed by 2 bases and 6 bases, with 9 bases remaining between them. Germline CDR1 is KGHSH and CDR2 is LQKENI. The CDR3 extends over 13 amino acids. The CDR3 nucleotides read TGTGCCAGCTCACCAAGCCCCACGGATACGCAGTATTTT. Amino acid sequence: CASSPSPTDTQYF. The whole variable domain, filled in from reference TRBV18 and TRBJ2-3, reads NAGVMQNPRHLVRRRGQEARLRCSPMKGHSHVYWYRQLPEEGLKFMVYLQKENIIDESGMPKERFSAEFPKEGPSILRIQQVVRGDSAAYFCASSPSPTDTQYFGPGTRLTVL.